This T cell receptor (beta chain) came from a study of siplizumab effects on memory and regulatory T cells (dated by TCRdb to between 2019 and 2020). The study in broad terms: The study looked at the effect of siplizumab, an anti-CD2 antibody, on alloreactive T-cell subsets in allogeneic mixed lymphocyte reactions made from human PBMCs.

In the case of this clone: It has no known antigen specificity. No base-level quality is on record; no much larger clone is a single base apart.

What the study reported, not specific to this receptor: Among mappable alloreactive CD4+ clones, the Treg-derived fraction averaged around 63% with siplizumab versus 26.9% in control reactions. Unstimulated naive T cells appeared more diverse than memory T cells, and naive cells seemed to contribute substantially to the alloresponse. Roughly 80-96% of proliferating CD4+ or CD8+ clones could not be assigned a naive or memory phenotype. Because sequences at frequencies below about 10^-5 were poorly captured, only a minor fraction of alloreactive clones could be mapped back to unstimulated subsets. The cumulative frequency of alloreactive sequences traceable to unstimulated CD4+ memory T cells was significantly reduced by siplizumab. Whether proliferating Tregs from siplizumab cultures were suppressive was not functionally confirmed.

Library prep was done by the immunoSEQ multiplex PCR assay. The deep sequencing platform assayed approximately 10^5 TCR templates per sample. Genomic DNA extracted from sorted T cells was used for TCRbeta CDR3 sequencing. In the authors' own workflow: The R programming language was used for clonal analysis of TCRbeta CDR3 data. Alloreactive CD4+ and CD8+ clones were identified by comparing unstimulated samples to CFSE-low samples taken after the reaction. Regulatory or non-regulatory origin of alloreactive CD4+ clones was assigned by matching sequences to the sorted unstimulated Treg and non-Treg repertoires. TCRdb holds this immuneACCESS table with in-frame rearrangements only. Some clones are missing; in checked studies, unresolved V genes explain under half, and the rest has no known cause. D and trimming were read from the DNA, whereas the V and J calls and clone size are those reported in that table. Here the sample has 26,000 or so clones; around 83% occur a single time. The ten largest clones add up to roughly a quarter of the sample.

In addition, sequencing in three donor pairs included unstimulated CD8+ effector memory subsets alongside CD4+ naive, CD8+ naive, CD8+ TEMRA and CD4+ memory subsets. Sorted unstimulated T cells, along with proliferating T cells recovered from mixed lymphocyte reactions, underwent TCRbeta CDR3 sequencing. Fresh whole blood from ten HLA-typed healthy donors served as the source for isolating PBMCs. Sequenced material: memory CD4+ T cells sorted from blood. In light of the paper, this sample's cell subset or site label describes: unstimulated CD4+ memory T cells. This TCR derives from a human donor in good health.

The CDR3 is CASSLFGTSGDEQFF. The DNA reads as follows: TGTGCCAGCAGCTTATTCGGGACTAGCGGGGATGAGCAGTTCTTC. Recombination linked TRBV7-9 to TRBJ2-1, with TRBD2 identical over 13 junction bases. Relative to germline, V is missing 2 bases and J is missing 8 bases, with 3 bases of the junction outside any gene match. Taken from cysteine to phenylalanine, the CDR3 has 15 residues. CDR3 DNA only is kept here, 45 bases in frame from base 1. The germline V gene (reference sequence) specifies SEHNR as CDR1 and FQNEAQ as CDR2.